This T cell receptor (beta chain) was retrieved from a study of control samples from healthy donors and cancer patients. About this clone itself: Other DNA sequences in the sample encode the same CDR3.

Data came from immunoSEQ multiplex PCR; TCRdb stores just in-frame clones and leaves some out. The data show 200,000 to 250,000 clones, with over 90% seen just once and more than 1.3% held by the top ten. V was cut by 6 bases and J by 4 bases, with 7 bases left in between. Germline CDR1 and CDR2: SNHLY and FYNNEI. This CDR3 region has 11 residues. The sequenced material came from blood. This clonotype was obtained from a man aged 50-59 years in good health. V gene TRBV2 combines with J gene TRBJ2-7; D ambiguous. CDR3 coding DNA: TGTGCCAGCAGACAGAGTTACGAGCAGTACTTC. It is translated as CASRQSYEQYF.